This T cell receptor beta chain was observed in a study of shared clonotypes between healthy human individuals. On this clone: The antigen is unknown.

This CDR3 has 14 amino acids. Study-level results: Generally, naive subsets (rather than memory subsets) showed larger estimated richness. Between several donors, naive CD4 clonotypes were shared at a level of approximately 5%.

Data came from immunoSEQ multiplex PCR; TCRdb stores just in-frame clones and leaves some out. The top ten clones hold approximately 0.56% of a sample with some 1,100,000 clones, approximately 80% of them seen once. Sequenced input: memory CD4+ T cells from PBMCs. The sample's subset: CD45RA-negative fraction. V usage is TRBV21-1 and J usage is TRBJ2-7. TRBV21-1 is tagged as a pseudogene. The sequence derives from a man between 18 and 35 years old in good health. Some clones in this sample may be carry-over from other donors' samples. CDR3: CAPVRSRFTYEQYF. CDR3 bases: TGTGCCCCAGTTCGGTCGAGATTTACCTACGAGCAGTACTTC.